One and the same sample provided the 20 T cell receptor beta chains below, sequenced in a study of T cells and Merkel cell carcinoma outcomes. Some clones are missing from TCRdb's copy, which holds only in-frame ones; the method was immunoSEQ multiplex PCR. The table includes 15,000 or so clones, around 87% detected once. Sequencing was performed on tumor tissue from Merkel cell carcinoma. The receptors derive from a human donor with Merkel cell carcinoma.

The chain links TRBV6-1 to TRBJ2-1; D gene uncertain. The CDR3 contains 16 residues. From germline, CDR1 is MNHNS and CDR2 SASEGT. V was pared by 2 bases and J by 5 bases, with 16 bases between. The CDR3, as DNA: TGTGCCAGCAGTGAAAGCCCACTTGGCCCCCACAATGAGCAGTTCTTC. It codes for CASSESPLGPHNEQFF.

This CDR3 reads CASSLVGAGAREQYF. The DNA of the CDR3 is TGCGCCAGCAGCTTGGTCGGAGCGGGAGCGAGAGAGCAGTACTTC. The V and J genes are TRBV5-1 and TRBJ2-7; TRBD2 matches at 8 bases. The trim removed 0 bases at V and 7 bases at J, leaving 9 bases unmatched. The germline V gene encodes CDR1 SGHRS and CDR2 YFSETQ. The CDR3 length is 15 residues.

The J gene is TRBJ2-1, the V gene TRBV19, with a weak D call TRBD1 (6 bases). This CDR3 contains 15 residues. The V and J ends lost 5 bases and 2 bases respectively, with 13 bases between them. Germline V CDR1 and CDR2: LNHDA, SQIVND (reference sequence). This chain's CDR3 is CASSFRQDPYNEQFF. CDR3 in DNA: TGTGCCAGTAGTTTTCGACAGGACCCCTACAATGAGCAGTTCTTC.

The chain carries TRBV4-1 and TRBJ2-5; 8 bases agree with TRBD2. The V and J ends lost 1 base and 7 bases, in that order; junction bases with no gene match: 11. The CDR3 is 16 amino acids. Germline assignment: CDR1 MGHRA and CDR2 YSYEKL. CDR3 nucleotide sequence: TGCGCCAGCAGCCAAGTAGGCGGGAGGACGGGTCGGACCCAGTACTTC. Amino acids: CASSQVGGRTGRTQYF.

CDR3 DNA sequence: TGCGCCAGCAGCGTAAGGCTCTTTTCCCACGAGCAGTACTTC. Protein sequence: CASSVRLFSHEQYF. This rearrangement joins TRBV5-1 to TRBJ2-7; D call uncertain. This CDR3 is built from 14 residues. From germline, CDR1 is SGHRS and CDR2 YFSETQ. V gave up 4 bases and J gave up 5 bases, with 16 bases separating them.

A note on this clone: In the same sample, other DNA sequences code for this CDR3. V usage is TRBV5-1 and J usage is TRBJ1-1; the D is unclear. The V end was cut by 0 bases, the J end by 5 bases, with 8 bases between. The CDR3 consists of 13 residues. Germline values: CDR1 SGHRS, CDR2 YFSETQ. The CDR3 here is CASSLDVGTEAFF. For the CDR3, the DNA is TGCGCCAGCAGCTTGGATGTGGGGACTGAAGCTTTCTTT.

The chain joins TRBV2 to TRBJ1-1; no reliable D call. CDR1 SNHLY and CDR2 FYNNEI come from the germline V gene. Trimming left V 1 base short and J 6 bases short, with 9 bases between. The CDR3 loop spans 13 amino acids. CDR3 amino acids: CASSEGRESEAFF. CDR3 in DNA: TGTGCCAGCAGTGAAGGAAGAGAGTCTGAAGCTTTCTTT.

The rearrangement joins TRBV30 to TRBJ1-2, with 7 bases aligning to TRBD1. V dropped 2 bases and J dropped 7; count of bases not matched to a gene: 10. Germline V CDR1 and CDR2: GTSNPN, SVGIG (reference sequence). This CDR3 region has 14 residues. The CDR3 DNA is TGTGCCTGGAGTATCAACAGGGGCCACGGTGGCTACACCTTC. Encoded protein: CAWSINRGHGGYTF. The full variable domain, with the rest looked up from reference TRBV30 and TRBJ1-2, is SQTIHQWPATLVQPVGSPLSLECTVEGTSNPNLYWYRQAAGRGLQLLFYSVGIGQISSEVPQNLSASRPQDRQFILSSKKLLLSDSGFYLCAWSINRGHGGYTFGSGTRLTVV.

This clone has just one count. This chain connects TRBV18 to TRBJ1-6; the match to TRBD1 covers 7 bases. Germline lookup yields CDR1 KGHSH and CDR2 LQKENI. The V and J ends lost 6 bases and 8 bases, in that order; junction bases with no gene match: 4. This CDR3 is 13 amino acids long. The CDR3 region is CASSDRVDSPLHF. The CDR3 DNA reads as TGTGCCAGCTCCGACAGGGTTGATTCACCCCTCCACTTT.

The V and J genes are TRBV7-3 and TRBJ1-2; D possibly corresponds to TRBD1 (6 bases). Germline CDR1 and CDR2: SGHTA and FQGTGA. The CDR3 length is 15 residues. Trimming took 5 bases from V and 7 from J, leaving 20 bases between them. CDR3 residues: CASSPPAGTLSGYTF. CDR3 sequence (DNA): TGTGCCAGCAGCCCCCCGGCAGGGACACTCTCTGGCTACACCTTC.

Note on this clone: A read error may produce the germline difference seen at one junction end. The same CDR3 also results from other DNA sequences found in this sample. The gene calls are TRBV2 and TRBJ1-2; possible D gene TRBD1, 6 bases. Looked up from germline, CDR1 is SNHLY and CDR2 is FYNNEI. There are 14 residues in the CDR3. The CDR3 bases are TGTGCCAGCCTTTTGGGTCAGTTCATGGGGGGCTACACTTTC. Amino acid sequence: CASLLGQFMGGYTF. Full variable domain (remainder filled in from reference TRBV2 and TRBJ1-2): EPEVTQTPSHQVTQMGQEVILRCVPISNHLYFYWYRQILGQKVEFLVSFYNNEISEKSEIFDDQFSVERPDGSNFTLKIRSTKLEDSAMYFCASLLGQFMGGYTFGSGTRLTVV.

This chain joins TRBV11-2 and TRBJ1-3; D not resolved. The germline gives CDR1 SGHAT, CDR2 FQNNGV. Trimming removed 4 bases from V and 3 bases from J, with 7 bases in between. The length of the CDR3 is 13 residues. The CDR3 loop is CASSSNSGNTIYF. The CDR3 coding sequence is TGTGCCAGCAGCTCGAACAGTGGAAACACCATATATTTT.

This clone was detected only once. The chain has TRBV5-8 and TRBJ1-1; the D is unclear. CDR3 length: 17 residues. The germline V gene encodes CDR1 SGHTS and CDR2 YDEGEE. Between the trimmed V and J ends, which lost 0 bases and 2 bases, there was a span of 17 bases. CDR3 bases: TGTGCCAGCAGCTTGGCGGTTCTTATGGGCAGCAACACTGAAGCTTTCTTT. Encoded protein: CASSLAVLMGSNTEAFF.

The CDR3 sequence: CASSLFGGGNTEAFF. The CDR3 coding sequence is TGTGCCAGCAGCTTGTTTGGTGGCGGGAACACTGAAGCTTTCTTT. V gene TRBV5-8 combines with J gene TRBJ1-1, with D unclear. V lost 1 base and J lost 1, with 11 bases in between. CDR1 and CDR2 from the germline V gene are SGHTS and YDEGEE. The CDR3 sequence is 15 residues long.

The chain uses TRBV5-1 and TRBJ2-3; D not certain. CDR1 is SGHRS, CDR2 YFSETQ, per germline. The CDR3 has 15 residues. Trimming removed 0 bases from V and 2 bases from J, with 10 bases in between. This CDR3 is CASSLASALTDTQYF. DNA of the CDR3: TGCGCCAGCAGCTTGGCCTCCGCGCTCACAGATACGCAGTATTTT.

This clone was counted between two and nine times. The J gene is TRBJ2-3, the V gene TRBV7-6; TRBD2 agrees at 11 bases. V shed 5 bases, J shed 1 base, and the junction held 5 bases outside the gene matches. Germline-derived CDR1 and CDR2 are SGHVS and FNYEAQ. The CDR3 has 16 residues. This CDR3 reads CASSRLAGGGTDTQYF. The CDR3 nucleotides are TGTGCCAGCAGCCGGTTAGCGGGAGGGGGCACAGATACGCAGTATTTT.

V gene TRBV30 combines with J gene TRBJ1-4; D unclear. Germline CDR1 GTSNPN, CDR2 SVGIG (reference sequence). V lost 5 bases, J lost 8 bases, and 12 bases lay in between. The length of the CDR3 is 12 residues. This CDR3 is CAWGETEEKLFF. DNA of the CDR3: TGTGCCTGGGGTGAGACCGAGGAAAAACTGTTTTTT.

About this clone itself: The junction shows a germline mismatch at one end, possibly a read error. The chain links TRBV19 to TRBJ2-3; TRBD1 matches 8 bases. The CDR3 contains 17 residues. In germline, CDR1 is LNHDA, CDR2 SQIVND (reference sequence). DNA of the CDR3: TGTGCCAGTAGTATAACGACAGGGGCGGCCTTCACAAATACGCAGTATTTT. This codes for CASSITTGAAFTNTQYF.

The chain combines TRBV29-1 with TRBJ1-1; 7 positions agree with TRBD1. Losses at the gene ends were 6 bases for V and 6 bases for J; bases not matched to a gene: 10. Germline CDR1 and CDR2: SQVTM and ANQGSEA. The CDR3 spans 13 residues. CDR3 nucleotides: TGCAGCGTCACAGGGGCCGGGGAACCTGAAGCTTTCTTT. The encoded protein is CSVTGAGEPEAFF.

This clone was counted a single time. The chain couples TRBV19 to TRBJ1-4; D may be TRBD1 (5 bases). With 5 bases removed from V and 7 bases from J, the gap between germline ends came to 20 bases. Germline lookup yields CDR1 LNHDA and CDR2 SQIVND (reference sequence). This CDR3 spans 16 amino acids. Here the CDR3 reads CASSSCRWTPSEKLFF. CDR3 in DNA: TGTGCCAGTAGTTCCTGCCGTTGGACACCGTCTGAAAAACTGTTTTTT.